A single sample is the source of the 6 T cell receptor beta chains below, sequenced in a study of blood T cell repertoires in COVID-19. TCRdb keeps only in-frame clones here, not all; method: immunoSEQ multiplex PCR. The sample records tens of thousands of clones, 88% being singletons. The sequenced material came from peripheral blood. The receptors come from a woman aged 55-70 years with COVID-19, enrolled during active disease.

The chain joins TRBV27 to TRBJ1-1, with D possibly being TRBD1 (5 bases). Trimming removed 6 bases at V and 0 bases at J, with 14 bases between. The CDR3 covers 15 residues. Per germline, CDR1 MNHEY and CDR2 SMNVEV (reference sequence). The DNA of the CDR3 is TGTGCCAGCAGCTCCCCGGGAGGGGTGAACACTGAAGCTTTCTTT. Translating gives CASSSPGGVNTEAFF.

J is TRBJ1-1 and V is TRBV19; the D is unclear. This CDR3 has 14 residues. Germline CDR1 LNHDA, CDR2 SQIVND (reference sequence). With 3 bases removed from V and 4 bases from J, the gap between germline ends came to 12 bases. CDR3 in amino acids: CASSIVEGVTEAFF. CDR3 sequence (DNA): TGTGCCAGTAGTATCGTGGAAGGAGTCACTGAAGCTTTCTTT.

J is TRBJ1-3 and V is TRBV5-4, with TRBD1 identical over 7 bases. The V segment lost 4 bases and the J segment 3 bases; nucleotides outside the gene matches: 4. The CDR3 contains 14 residues. Germline loops: CDR1 SGHNT, CDR2 YYREEE (reference sequence). The CDR3 protein is CASSPDRRGNTIYF. The CDR3 DNA reads as TGTGCCAGCAGCCCGGACAGGCGTGGAAACACCATATATTTT. The complete variable domain, with remaining parts taken from reference TRBV5-4 and TRBJ1-3, reads ETGVTQSPTHLIKTRGQQVTLRCSSQSGHNTVSWYQQALGQGPQFIFQYYREEENGRGNFPPRFSGLQFPNYSSELNVNALELDDSALYLCASSPDRRGNTIYFGEGSWLTVV.

V is TRBV27 and J is TRBJ2-1; 7 nucleotides agree with TRBD2. CDR1 and CDR2 from the germline V gene are MNHEY and SMNVEV (reference sequence). Trimming took 2 bases from V and 3 from J; bases not matched to a gene: 10. CDR3 size: 17 residues. Here the CDR3 reads CASSLRGGSPNYNEQFF. The DNA of the CDR3 is TGTGCCAGCAGTTTAAGGGGCGGGAGCCCCAACTACAATGAGCAGTTCTTC.

In its sample, this clone was seen a few times. This sequence joins TRBV5-6 and TRBJ1-2; 10 nucleotides agree with TRBD1. The CDR3 length is 18 residues. Unmatched junction bases numbered 18, after V lost 4 bases and J lost 6 bases. Germline V gene lookup returns CDR1 SGHDT and CDR2 YYEEEE. The CDR3 sequence: CASSLRPWGGTGEHGYTF. The CDR3 coding sequence is TGTGCCAGCAGCCTGCGACCTTGGGGAGGGACAGGGGAGCATGGCTACACCTTC.

This chain uses TRBV7-9 with TRBJ1-1; weak D call: TRBD1 (6 bases). CDR1 and CDR2 from the germline V gene are SEHNR and FQNEAQ (reference sequence). This CDR3 has 13 amino acids. V was pared by 8 bases and J by 1 base, with 11 bases between. The CDR3 DNA sequence: TGTGCCAGCGGGGACAAGGGGAACACTGAAGCTTTCTTT. This translates into CASGDKGNTEAFF.